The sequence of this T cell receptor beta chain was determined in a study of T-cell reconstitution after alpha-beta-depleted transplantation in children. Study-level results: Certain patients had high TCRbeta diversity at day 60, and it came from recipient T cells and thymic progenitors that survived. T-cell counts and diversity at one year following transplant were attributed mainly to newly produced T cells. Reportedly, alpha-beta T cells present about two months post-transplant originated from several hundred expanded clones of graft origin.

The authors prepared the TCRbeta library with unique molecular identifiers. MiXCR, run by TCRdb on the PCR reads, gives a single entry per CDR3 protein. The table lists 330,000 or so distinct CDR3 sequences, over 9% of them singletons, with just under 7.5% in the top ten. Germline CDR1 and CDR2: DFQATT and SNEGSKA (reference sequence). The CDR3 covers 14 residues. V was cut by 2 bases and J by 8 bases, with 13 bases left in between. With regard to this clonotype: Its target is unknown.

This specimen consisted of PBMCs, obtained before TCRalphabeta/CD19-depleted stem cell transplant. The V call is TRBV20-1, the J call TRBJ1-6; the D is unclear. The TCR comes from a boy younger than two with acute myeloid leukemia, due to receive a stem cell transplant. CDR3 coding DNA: TGCAGTGCTAGAATAGGGCAGCGTTATTCACCCCTCCACTTT. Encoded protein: CSARIGQRYSPLHF.